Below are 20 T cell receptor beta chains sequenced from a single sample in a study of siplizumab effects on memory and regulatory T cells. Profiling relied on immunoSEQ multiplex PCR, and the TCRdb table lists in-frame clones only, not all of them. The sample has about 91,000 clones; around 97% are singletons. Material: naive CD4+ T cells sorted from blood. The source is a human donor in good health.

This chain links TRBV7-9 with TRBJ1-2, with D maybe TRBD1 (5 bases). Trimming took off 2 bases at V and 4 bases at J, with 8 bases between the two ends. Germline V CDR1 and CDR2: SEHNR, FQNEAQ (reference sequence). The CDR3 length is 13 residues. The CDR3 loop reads CASSLQGSYGYTF. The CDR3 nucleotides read TGTGCCAGCAGCTTACAGGGCTCCTATGGCTACACCTTC.

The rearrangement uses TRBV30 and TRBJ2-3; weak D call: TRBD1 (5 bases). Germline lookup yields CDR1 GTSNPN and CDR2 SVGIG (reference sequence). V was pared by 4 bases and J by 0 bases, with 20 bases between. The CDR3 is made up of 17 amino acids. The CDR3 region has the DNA TGTGCCTGGACTTCGCCCTACAGGTACCCTAGCACAGATACGCAGTATTTT. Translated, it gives CAWTSPYRYPSTDTQYF.

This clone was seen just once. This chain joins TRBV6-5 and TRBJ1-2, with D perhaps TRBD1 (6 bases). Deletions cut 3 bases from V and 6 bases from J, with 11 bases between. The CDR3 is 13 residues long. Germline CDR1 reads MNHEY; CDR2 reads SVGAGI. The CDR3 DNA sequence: TGTGCCAGCAGTTATGAGCCAGGGGATGGCTACACCTTC. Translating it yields CASSYEPGDGYTF.

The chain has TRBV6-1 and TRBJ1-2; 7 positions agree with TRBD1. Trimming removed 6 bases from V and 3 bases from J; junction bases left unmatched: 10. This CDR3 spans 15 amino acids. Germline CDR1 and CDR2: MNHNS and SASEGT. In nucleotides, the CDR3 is TGTGCCAGCAGCGATGGAGACAGGGCCCACTATGGCTACACCTTC. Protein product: CASSDGDRAHYGYTF.

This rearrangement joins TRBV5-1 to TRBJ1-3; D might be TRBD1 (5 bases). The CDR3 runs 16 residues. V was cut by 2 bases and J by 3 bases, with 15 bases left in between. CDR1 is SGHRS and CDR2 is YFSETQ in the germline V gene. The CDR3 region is CASSFGGDGIGNTIYF. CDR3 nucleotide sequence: TGCGCCAGCAGCTTTGGTGGGGACGGAATTGGAAACACCATATATTTT. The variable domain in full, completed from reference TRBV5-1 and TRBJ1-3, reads KAGVTQTPRYLIKTRGQQVTLSCSPISGHRSVSWYQQTPGQGLQFLFEYFSETQRNKGNFPGRFSGRQFSNSRSEMNVSTLELGDSALYLCASSFGGDGIGNTIYFGEGSWLTVV.

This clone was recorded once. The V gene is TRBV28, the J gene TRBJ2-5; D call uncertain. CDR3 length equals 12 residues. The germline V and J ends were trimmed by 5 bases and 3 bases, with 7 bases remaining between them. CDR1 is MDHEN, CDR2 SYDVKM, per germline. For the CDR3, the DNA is TGTGCCAGCAGTCCCCCTGAAGAGACCCAGTACTTC. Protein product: CASSPPEETQYF.

The CDR3 DNA follows: TGTGCCAGCAGCTTCATCCGGGGGAGCGGGGGCGAGCAGTACTTC. Amino acids: CASSFIRGSGGEQYF. V and J are TRBV11-2 and TRBJ2-7; 8 bases map to TRBD2. The CDR3 is 15 residues long. From germline, CDR1 is SGHAT and CDR2 FQNNGV. V lost 3 bases to trimming and J lost 6 bases; unmatched junction nucleotides: 10.

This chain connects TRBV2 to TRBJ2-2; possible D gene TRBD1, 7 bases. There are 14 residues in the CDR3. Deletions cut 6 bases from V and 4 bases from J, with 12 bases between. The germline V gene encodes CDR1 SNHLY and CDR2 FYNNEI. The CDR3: CASRAGQFTGELFF. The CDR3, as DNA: TGTGCCAGCAGGGCGGGACAGTTCACCGGGGAGCTGTTTTTT.

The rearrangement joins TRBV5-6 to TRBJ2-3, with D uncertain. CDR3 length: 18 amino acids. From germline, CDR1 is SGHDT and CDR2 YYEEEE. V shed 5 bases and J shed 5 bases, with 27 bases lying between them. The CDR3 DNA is TGTGCCAGCAGAACTACCTCTGGCGGAATACCCGTTGGAGATACGCAGTATTTT. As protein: CASRTTSGGIPVGDTQYF.

This CDR3 is CASSRGLAGDEQFF. CDR3 DNA: TGTGCCAGCAGCAGAGGACTAGCGGGGGATGAGCAGTTCTTC. V gene TRBV13 combines with J gene TRBJ2-1, with 13 bases fitting TRBD2. Germline lookup yields CDR1 PRHDT and CDR2 FYEKMQ (reference sequence). The CDR3 length is 14 residues. With V trimmed by 5 bases and J by 8 bases, 3 bases remained unmatched.

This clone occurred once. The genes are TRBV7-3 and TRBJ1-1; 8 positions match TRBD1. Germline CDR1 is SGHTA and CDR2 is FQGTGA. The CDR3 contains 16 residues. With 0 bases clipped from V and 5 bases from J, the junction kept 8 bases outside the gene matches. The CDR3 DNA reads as TGTGCCAGCAGCTTAACCAGGACAGGGTTGGGGACTGAAGCTTTCTTT. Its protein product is CASSLTRTGLGTEAFF.

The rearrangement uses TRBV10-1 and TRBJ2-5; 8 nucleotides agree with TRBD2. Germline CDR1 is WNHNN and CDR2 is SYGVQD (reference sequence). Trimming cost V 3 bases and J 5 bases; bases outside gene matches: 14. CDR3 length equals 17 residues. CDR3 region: CASSEAGLAGRGETQYF. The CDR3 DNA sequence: TGCGCCAGCAGTGAAGCGGGGCTAGCGGGCCGGGGGGAGACCCAGTACTTC.

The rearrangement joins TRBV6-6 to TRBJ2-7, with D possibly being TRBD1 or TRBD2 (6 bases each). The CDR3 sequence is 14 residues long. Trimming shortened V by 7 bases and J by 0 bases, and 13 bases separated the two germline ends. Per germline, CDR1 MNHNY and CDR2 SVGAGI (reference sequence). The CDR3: CASNSRGLSYEQYF. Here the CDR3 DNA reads TGTGCCAGCAATTCTCGGGGGCTCTCCTACGAGCAGTACTTC.

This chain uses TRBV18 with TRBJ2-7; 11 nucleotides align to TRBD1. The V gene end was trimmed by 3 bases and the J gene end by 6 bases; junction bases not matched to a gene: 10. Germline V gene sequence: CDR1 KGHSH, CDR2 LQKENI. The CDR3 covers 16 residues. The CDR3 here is CASSPNPGQGGREQYF. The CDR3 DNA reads TGTGCCAGCTCACCCAATCCGGGACAGGGGGGTCGCGAGCAGTACTTC.

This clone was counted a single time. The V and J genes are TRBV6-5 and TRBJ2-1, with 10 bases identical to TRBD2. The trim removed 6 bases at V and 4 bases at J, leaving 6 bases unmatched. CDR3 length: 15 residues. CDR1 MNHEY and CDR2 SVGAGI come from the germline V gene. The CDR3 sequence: CASSSSGGEYNEQFF. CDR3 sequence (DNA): TGTGCCAGCAGCTCTAGCGGGGGCGAATACAATGAGCAGTTCTTC.

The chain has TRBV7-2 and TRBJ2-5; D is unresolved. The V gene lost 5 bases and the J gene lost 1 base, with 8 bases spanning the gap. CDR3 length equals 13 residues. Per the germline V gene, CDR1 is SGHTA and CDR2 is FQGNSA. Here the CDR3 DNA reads TGTGCCAGCAGCCCAAGGGTCCAAGAGACCCAGTACTTC. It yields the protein CASSPRVQETQYF.

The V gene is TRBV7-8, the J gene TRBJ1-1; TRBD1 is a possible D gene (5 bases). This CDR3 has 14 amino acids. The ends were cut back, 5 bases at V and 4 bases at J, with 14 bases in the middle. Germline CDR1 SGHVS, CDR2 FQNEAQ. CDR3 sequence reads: CASSRIGGGTEAFF. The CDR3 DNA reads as TGTGCCAGCAGCCGGATCGGCGGGGGCACTGAAGCTTTCTTT.

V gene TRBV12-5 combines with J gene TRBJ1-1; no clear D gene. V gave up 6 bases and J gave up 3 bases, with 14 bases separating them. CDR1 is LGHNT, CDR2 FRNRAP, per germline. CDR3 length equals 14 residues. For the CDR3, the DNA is TGTGCTAGTGGAGGGAATGTTGGGGACACTGAAGCTTTCTTT. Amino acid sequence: CASGGNVGDTEAFF.

The CDR3: CASSLRGGQGRNQPQHF. The CDR3 nucleotides read TGTGCCAGCAGCTTAAGGGGTGGGCAGGGTCGCAATCAGCCCCAGCATTTT. V gene TRBV11-2 combines with J gene TRBJ1-5; TRBD1 might be the D (5 bases). This CDR3 contains 17 residues. The germline gives CDR1 SGHAT, CDR2 FQNNGV. Trimming left V 2 bases short and J 2 bases short, with 16 bases between.

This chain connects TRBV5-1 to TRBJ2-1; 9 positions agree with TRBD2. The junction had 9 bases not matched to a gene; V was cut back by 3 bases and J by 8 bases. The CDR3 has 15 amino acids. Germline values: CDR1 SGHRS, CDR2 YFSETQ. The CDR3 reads CASSSLAGGRYEQFF. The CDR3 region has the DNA TGCGCCAGCAGCTCCCTGGCGGGGGGGCGATATGAGCAGTTCTTC.